This entry concerns a single T cell receptor (beta chain). Its antigen is as yet unknown. This sample was taken from a study of early stage breast cancer tumors. Study background: Most of the 16 invasive tumors were ER+, PR+ and HER2-. Study-wide results and limits: Tumors had around 2.4-fold higher T cell density than normal breast. Commonly generated sequences made up most enriched TCRB sequences shared between patients. Tumor and normal breast were distinguished via blood comparison in about 90% of the 16 patients.

Repertoires were generated with immunoSEQ multiplex PCR, while TCRdb's copy carries only in-frame clones and drops some. Here the sample spans around 53,000 clones, 90% to 95% being singletons. The CDR3 loop spans 13 amino acids. Germline CDR1 and CDR2: KGHSH and LQKENI. With 1 base removed from V and 0 bases from J, the gap between germline ends came to 4 bases. Sequenced material: blood. This receptor was taken from a person aged 65-85 years with breast cancer. This chain uses TRBV18 with TRBJ2-7, with D hard to call. The CDR3 here is CASSPRGSYEQYF. The CDR3 DNA reads TGTGCCAGCTCACCACGCGGCTCCTACGAGCAGTACTTC.